The clone carrying this TCR beta chain appeared once. The sample comes from a study of T cell responses to AZD1222 COVID-19 vaccine. The CDR3 length is 14 residues. Germline-derived CDR1 and CDR2 are MNHEY and SVGAGI. Trimming stripped 1 base from V and 5 bases from J, with 11 bases between. Repertoires were generated with immunoSEQ multiplex PCR, while TCRdb's copy carries only in-frame clones and drops some. The table includes about 150,000 clones, 88% detected once. V and J are TRBV6-5 and TRBJ1-1; D ambiguous. The clonotype comes from an adult who received the MenACWY meningococcal vaccine as a control. The sample was peripheral blood, taken 28 days after the second dose of the MenACWY control vaccine. The CDR3 loop is CASSYLGPETEAFF. The DNA of the CDR3 is TGTGCCAGCAGTTACTTGGGCCCAGAGACTGAAGCTTTCTTT.